This passage covers 29 T cell receptor beta chains from one sample sequenced in a study of regulatory T cells in long-lasting Graves disease. Assembly of TCR beta libraries relied on iRepertoire HTBI primers together with Arm-PCR of CDR3 regions. TCRdb used MiXCR to reprocess the multiplex PCR reads, holding one entry per CDR3 protein. Among 350,000 to 500,000 distinct CDR3 sequences listed, about 15% were seen once. Time point reported: newly diagnosed GD, antithyroid drugs for less than 3 months. RNA from PBMCs was the source of the TCR library. The same data also contributed to another study, on T cells in Graves' hyperthyroidism and ophthalmopathy.

The sequenced sample was peripheral blood mononuclear cells (PBMCs), obtained at new diagnosis, from a patient treated with antithyroid drugs. The receptors here all came from a woman in her forties or fifties with Graves disease.

The V call is TRBV4-2, the J call TRBJ2-2, with 9 bases lining up with TRBD2. Germline V gene lookup returns CDR1 LGHNA and CDR2 YNFKEQ. This CDR3 region has 17 residues. Trimming cost V 4 bases and J 5 bases; bases outside gene matches: 11. The CDR3 DNA follows: TGTGCCAGCAGCCCGGGGGTAGCGGGAGCGCGAACCGGGGAGCTGTTTTTT. Translation gives CASSPGVAGARTGELFF.

This clonotype was found many times. This chain links TRBV24-1 with TRBJ2-7, with 9 bases matching TRBD1. The CDR3 contains 16 residues. V trimming: 5 bases; J trimming: 6 bases; junction bases outside the gene matches: 13. The germline V gene has CDR1 KGHDR and CDR2 SFDVKD. CDR3 region: CATSGNTGTGSLEQYF. The CDR3 coding sequence is TGTGCCACCAGTGGAAACACCGGGACAGGGTCTCTCGAGCAGTACTTC.

The chain has TRBV7-8 and TRBJ2-4; D may match TRBD1 or TRBD2 (7 bases each). CDR1 SGHVS and CDR2 FQNEAQ come from the germline V gene. The V gene lost 1 base and the J gene lost 7 bases, with 14 bases spanning the gap. The CDR3 covers 15 residues. CDR3 protein: CASSLVPGGDNIQYF. CDR3 DNA sequence: TGTGCCAGCAGCTTAGTTCCAGGGGGGGATAACATTCAGTACTTC.

The sample holds a few counts of this clonotype. This rearrangement joins TRBV5-1 to TRBJ1-6; D not certain. The CDR3 is made up of 14 amino acids. The germline CDR1 and CDR2 sequences are SGHRS and YFSETQ. V dropped 0 bases and J dropped 8 bases, with 9 bases sitting between them. Written as DNA, the CDR3 is TGCGCCAGCAGCTTGGTAGGCAGAGATTCACCCCTCCACTTT. This encodes CASSLVGRDSPLHF.

The rearrangement links TRBV2 to TRBJ2-7, with D uncertain. The CDR3 spans 12 residues. The germline V and J ends were trimmed by 3 bases and 1 base, with 4 bases remaining between them. CDR1 SNHLY and CDR2 FYNNEI come from the germline V gene. CDR3 protein: CASSDFSYEQYF. DNA of the CDR3: TGTGCCAGCAGTGATTTTTCCTACGAGCAGTACTTC. The entire variable domain, with the rest obtained from reference TRBV2 and TRBJ2-7, is as follows: EPEVTQTPSHQVTQMGQEVILRCVPISNHLYFYWYRQILGQKVEFLVSFYNNEISEKSEIFDDQFSVERPDGSNFTLKIRSTKLEDSAMYFCASSDFSYEQYFGPGTRLTVT.

The chain joins TRBV3-1 to TRBJ1-1; D remains ambiguous. CDR3 length: 16 amino acids. In germline, CDR1 is LGHDT, CDR2 YNNKEL (reference sequence). Between the trimmed V and J ends, which lost 0 bases and 4 bases, there was a span of 15 bases. The CDR3 region has the DNA TGTGCCAGCAGCCAAGATCAGCTGATTCCGGGCACTGAAGCTTTCTTT. Amino acid sequence: CASSQDQLIPGTEAFF. Based on the CDR3 plus reference TRBV3-1 and TRBJ1-1, the full variable domain is DTAVSQTPKYLVTQMGNDKSIKCEQNLGHDTMYWYKQDSKKFLKIMFSYNNKELIINETVPNRFSPKSPDKAHLNLHINSLELGDSAVYFCASSQDQLIPGTEAFFGQGTRLTVV.

As for this clonotype: A much larger clone differs from this one at a single base, so this may be a read error. The chain carries TRBV11-2 and TRBJ1-2; no clear D. Germline V gives CDR1 SGHAT, CDR2 FQNNGV. The CDR3 is 14 residues long. The CDR3 protein is CASSLDLTSDGDTF. The CDR3, as DNA: TGTGCCAGCAGCTTAGATCTGACTTCGGATGGCGACACCTTC.

The chain carries TRBV6-4 and TRBJ2-7; the match to TRBD1 covers 8 bases. CDR1 and CDR2 (germline): MRHNA, SNTAGT. After removal of 5 bases from V and 6 bases from J, the junction contained 3 bases not matched to a gene. The CDR3 length is 12 residues. This CDR3 is CASSSDRVEQYF. The CDR3, as DNA: TGTGCCAGCAGTTCGGACAGGGTCGAGCAGTACTTC.

A few counts support this clonotype. This chain connects TRBV6-1 to TRBJ2-3; 11 bases map to TRBD2. CDR1 MNHNS and CDR2 SASEGT come from the germline V gene. V was pared by 10 bases and J by 2 bases, with 8 bases of the junction left unmatched. The CDR3 sequence is 15 residues long. The CDR3 region has the DNA TGTGCCACCTCCCCGGGACTAGCGGACACAGATACGCAGTATTTT. Amino acid sequence: CATSPGLADTDTQYF.

The chain couples TRBV7-8 to TRBJ1-1; 8 positions agree with TRBD1. The germline V gene encodes CDR1 SGHVS and CDR2 FQNEAQ. This CDR3 spans 16 amino acids. With 4 bases clipped from V and 3 bases from J, the junction kept 10 bases outside the gene matches. The CDR3 nucleotides read TGTGCCAGCAGCTCACAGGGGGTCCTGGCTTACACTGAAGCTTTCTTT. This encodes CASSSQGVLAYTEAFF.

This clonotype was detected many times. This chain uses TRBV28 with TRBJ2-2; D is possibly TRBD1 (5 bases). The CDR3 contains 14 residues. The germline V and J ends were trimmed by 4 bases and 8 bases, with 14 bases remaining between them. Looked up from germline, CDR1 is MDHEN and CDR2 is SYDVKM. This CDR3 reads CASSSPGIAGELFF. CDR3 DNA: TGTGCCAGCAGTTCCCCAGGGATTGCGGGGGAGCTGTTTTTT.

In this sample, this clonotype turned up a few times. The rearrangement links TRBV18 to TRBJ1-5; TRBD1 aligns across 7 bases. After removal of 3 bases from V and 3 bases from J, the junction contained 11 bases not matched to a gene. Germline V CDR1 and CDR2: KGHSH, LQKENI. The CDR3 spans 17 residues. The CDR3 sequence: CASSPTGFVSSNQPQHF. The CDR3 DNA reads TGTGCCAGCTCACCGACAGGGTTCGTTTCGTCCAATCAGCCCCAGCATTTT.

This clonotype was observed many times. The chain uses TRBV6-1 and TRBJ1-2, with a possible D match to TRBD1 (5 bases). This CDR3 contains 14 residues. Germline CDR1 MNHNS, CDR2 SASEGT. The V end was cut by 0 bases, the J end by 4 bases, with 9 bases between. DNA of the CDR3: TGTGCCAGCAGTGAAGCTTGGGGACCCTATGGCTACACCTTC. Its translation is CASSEAWGPYGYTF.

This clonotype was picked up many times. This chain joins TRBV6-2 or TRBV6-3 and TRBJ2-7, with TRBD2 matching over 14 bases. The CDR3 has 19 amino acids. Germline CDR1 reads MNHEY; CDR2 reads SVGEGT. The V gene end was trimmed by 2 bases and the J gene end by 7 bases; junction bases not matched to a gene: 16. In DNA, the CDR3 is TGTGCCAGCAGTTACCTCGGACTAGCGGGAGGACGGATTTGCGAAGAGCAGTACTTC. As protein: CASSYLGLAGGRICEEQYF.

This clonotype was picked up many times. V usage is TRBV7-8 and J usage is TRBJ2-3, with no clear D. This CDR3 region has 13 residues. V was clipped by 2 bases and J by 4 bases, with 7 bases between them. Germline V gives CDR1 SGHVS, CDR2 FQNEAQ. CDR3 sequence (DNA): TGTGCCAGCAGCTTAAACCGACCAGATACGCAGTATTTT. Translating gives CASSLNRPDTQYF.

Ten or more counts support this clonotype. The chain uses TRBV12-3 or TRBV12-4 and TRBJ1-5; the D is unclear. V gave up 5 bases and J gave up 9 bases, with 17 bases separating them. The CDR3 is 14 amino acids. The CDR3 DNA reads as TGTGCCAGCAGTCCGAGGACCCCTGCAAGGCCCCAGCATTTT. It is translated as CASSPRTPARPQHF.

This clonotype was detected many times. J is TRBJ2-7 and V is TRBV3-1, with TRBD1 identical over 9 bases. CDR3 length: 15 residues. Trimming took 1 base from V and 6 from J; bases not matched to a gene: 7. CDR1 is LGHDT, CDR2 YNNKEL, per germline (reference sequence). The CDR3 loop reads CASSQGGGQGGEQYF. CDR3 DNA: TGTGCCAGCAGCCAAGGAGGGGGACAGGGTGGCGAGCAGTACTTC.

This clonotype showed up just a few times. The V and J genes are TRBV6-5 and TRBJ2-7; tentatively, D is TRBD2 (5 bases). Trimming removed 2 bases from V and 7 bases from J, with 24 bases in between. Germline assignment: CDR1 MNHEY and CDR2 SVGAGI. The CDR3 spans 17 residues. CDR3 sequence reads: CASSYQDDGGPLGEQYF. The CDR3 DNA reads TGTGCCAGCAGTTACCAGGACGACGGCGGGCCTTTGGGTGAGCAGTACTTC.

This clonotype was seen many times. The V gene is TRBV30, the J gene TRBJ2-4; tentatively, D is TRBD2 (6 bases). V shed 0 bases and J shed 0 bases, with 12 bases lying between them. The length of the CDR3 is 16 residues. Germline V gene data show CDR1 as GTSNPN and CDR2 as SVGIG (reference sequence). CDR3 loop: CAWSVLGGLAKNIQYF. The CDR3 DNA reads as TGTGCCTGGAGTGTACTAGGAGGGTTAGCCAAAAACATTCAGTACTTC.

This clonotype occurred many times. The rearrangement uses TRBV18 and TRBJ2-1, with 8 nucleotides matching TRBD2. This CDR3 spans 15 amino acids. Germline V gives CDR1 KGHSH, CDR2 LQKENI. V shed 3 bases, J shed 7 bases, and the junction held 8 bases outside the gene matches. In DNA, the CDR3 is TGTGCCAGCTCACCTGGCAGCGGGAGTGGTAATGAGCAGTTCTTC. Protein: CASSPGSGSGNEQFF.

The chain couples TRBV5-1 to TRBJ2-1, with D perhaps given as TRBD1 or TRBD2 (5 bases each). Trimming pared 1 base from V and 6 bases from J, leaving 14 bases between. CDR1 and CDR2 (germline): SGHRS, YFSETQ. This CDR3 is built from 15 residues. The CDR3 nucleotides are TGCGCCAGCAGCTTGAGGCCAGGGAGTACCAATGAGCAGTTCTTC. Translated: CASSLRPGSTNEQFF.

The chain recombines TRBV11-2 with TRBJ2-6; D might be TRBD1 (6 bases). CDR3 length equals 17 residues. CDR1 is SGHAT, CDR2 FQNNGV, per germline. V shed 1 base and J shed 6 bases, with 16 bases lying between them. CDR3 protein: CASSLVGRGYEANVLTF. In DNA, the CDR3 is TGTGCCAGCAGCTTAGTCGGCAGGGGATACGAGGCCAACGTCCTGACTTTC.

This sequence joins TRBV4-2 and TRBJ1-6; no clear D gene. This CDR3 has 15 residues. Trimming left V 0 bases short and J 7 bases short, with 10 bases between. The V gene's germline CDR1 is LGHNA and CDR2 YNFKEQ. The CDR3 region has the DNA TGTGCCAGCAGCCAAGATTATCCGGGAAATTCACCCCTCCACTTT. It specifies CASSQDYPGNSPLHF.

This clonotype was detected a few times. The V gene is TRBV28, the J gene TRBJ1-1; TRBD1 matches at 7 bases. The CDR3 covers 12 residues. V was pared by 6 bases and J by 6 bases, with 4 bases of the junction left unmatched. Germline V gives CDR1 MDHEN, CDR2 SYDVKM. The DNA of the CDR3 is TGTGCCAGCAGACAAGACAGGGCTGAAGCTTTCTTT. Encoded protein: CASRQDRAEAFF.

This clonotype has a count of ten or more. The chain combines TRBV7-3 with TRBJ2-3; weak D call: TRBD2 (5 bases). Between the trimmed V and J ends, which lost 2 bases and 4 bases, there was a span of 16 bases. The CDR3 loop spans 16 amino acids. In germline, CDR1 is SGHTA, CDR2 FQGTGA. The CDR3 here is CASSLSGETKPDTQYF. The CDR3 nucleotides read TGTGCCAGCAGCTTATCCGGGGAAACCAAGCCAGATACGCAGTATTTT.

Ten or more counts support this clonotype. The chain links TRBV29-1 to TRBJ2-7; 10 nucleotides match TRBD1. V shed 3 bases, J shed 0 bases, and the junction held 5 bases outside the gene matches. CDR1 is SQVTM, CDR2 ANQGSEA, per germline. The length of the CDR3 is 15 residues. CDR3 coding DNA: TGCAGCGTTGAGGAGACAGGGGGCCACTCCTACGAGCAGTACTTC. This sequence encodes CSVEETGGHSYEQYF.

This clonotype showed up just a few times. J is TRBJ2-3 and V is TRBV7-7, with D perhaps matching TRBD1 (6 bases). The CDR3 consists of 18 residues. Per germline, CDR1 SSHAT and CDR2 FNYEAQ (reference sequence). V shed 5 bases and J shed 0 bases, with 21 bases lying between them. CDR3 bases: TGTGCCAGCAGCCCGATCAGGGGTTCCCTGGCTAGCACAGATACGCAGTATTTT. Its translation: CASSPIRGSLASTDTQYF.

This clonotype was counted only a few times. V gene TRBV29-1 combines with J gene TRBJ2-1; D not resolved. This CDR3 has 9 amino acids. Between the trimmed V and J ends, which lost 4 bases and 8 bases, there was a span of 3 bases. Germline CDR1 is SQVTM and CDR2 is ANQGSEA. The CDR3 spells CSVGDEQFF. The CDR3 region has the DNA TGCAGCGTTGGAGATGAGCAGTTCTTC.

V gene TRBV19 combines with J gene TRBJ2-7, with TRBD1 identical over 7 bases. The CDR3 contains 15 residues. Per the germline V gene, CDR1 is LNHDA and CDR2 is SQIVND (reference sequence). V lost 4 bases and J lost 2; bases outside the gene matches: 8. CDR3 residues: CASSTGTENTYEQYF. The CDR3 DNA reads as TGTGCCAGTAGTACCGGGACAGAGAATACCTACGAGCAGTACTTC.